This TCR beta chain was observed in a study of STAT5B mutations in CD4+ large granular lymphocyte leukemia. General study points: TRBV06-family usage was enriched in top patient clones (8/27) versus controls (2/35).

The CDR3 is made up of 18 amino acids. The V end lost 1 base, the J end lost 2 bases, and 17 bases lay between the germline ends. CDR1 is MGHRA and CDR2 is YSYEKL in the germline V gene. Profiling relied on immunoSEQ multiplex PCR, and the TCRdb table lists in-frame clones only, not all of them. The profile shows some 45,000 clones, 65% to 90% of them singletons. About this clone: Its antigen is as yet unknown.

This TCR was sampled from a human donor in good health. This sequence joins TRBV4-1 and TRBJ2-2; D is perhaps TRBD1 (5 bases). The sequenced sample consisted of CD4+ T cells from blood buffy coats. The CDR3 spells CASSQVGRRTFNTGELFF. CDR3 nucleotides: TGCGCCAGCAGCCAAGTGGGGCGACGGACCTTTAACACCGGGGAGCTGTTTTTT.